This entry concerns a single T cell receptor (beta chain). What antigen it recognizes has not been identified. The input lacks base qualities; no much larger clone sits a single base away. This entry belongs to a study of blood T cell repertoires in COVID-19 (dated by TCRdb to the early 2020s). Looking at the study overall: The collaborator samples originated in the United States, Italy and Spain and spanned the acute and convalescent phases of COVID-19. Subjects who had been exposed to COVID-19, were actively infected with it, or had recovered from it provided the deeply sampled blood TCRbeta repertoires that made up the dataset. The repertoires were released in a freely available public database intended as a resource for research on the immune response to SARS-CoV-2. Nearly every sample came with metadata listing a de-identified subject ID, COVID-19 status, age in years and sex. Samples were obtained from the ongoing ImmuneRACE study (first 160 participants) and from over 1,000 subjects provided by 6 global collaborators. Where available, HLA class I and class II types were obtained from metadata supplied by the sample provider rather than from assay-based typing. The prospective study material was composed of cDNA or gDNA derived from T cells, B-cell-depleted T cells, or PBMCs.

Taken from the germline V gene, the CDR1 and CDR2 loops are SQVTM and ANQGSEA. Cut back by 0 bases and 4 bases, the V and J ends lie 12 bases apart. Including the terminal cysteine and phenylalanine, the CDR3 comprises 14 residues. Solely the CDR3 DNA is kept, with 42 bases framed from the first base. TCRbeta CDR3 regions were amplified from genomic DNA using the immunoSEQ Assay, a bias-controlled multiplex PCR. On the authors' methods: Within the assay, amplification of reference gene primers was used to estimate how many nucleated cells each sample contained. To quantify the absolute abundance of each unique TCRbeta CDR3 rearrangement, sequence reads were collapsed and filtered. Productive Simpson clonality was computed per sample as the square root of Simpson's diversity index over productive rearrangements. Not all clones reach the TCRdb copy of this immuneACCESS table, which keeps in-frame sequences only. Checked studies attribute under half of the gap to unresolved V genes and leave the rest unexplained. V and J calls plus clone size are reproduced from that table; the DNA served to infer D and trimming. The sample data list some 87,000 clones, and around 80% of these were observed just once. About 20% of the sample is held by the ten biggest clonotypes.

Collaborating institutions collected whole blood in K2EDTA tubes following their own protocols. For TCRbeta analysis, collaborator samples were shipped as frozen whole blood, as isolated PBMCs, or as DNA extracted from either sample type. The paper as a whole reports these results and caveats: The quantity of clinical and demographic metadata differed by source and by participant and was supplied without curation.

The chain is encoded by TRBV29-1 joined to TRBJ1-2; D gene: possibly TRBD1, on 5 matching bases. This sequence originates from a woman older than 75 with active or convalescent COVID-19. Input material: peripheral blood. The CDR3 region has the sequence CSVEDRSDSYGYTF. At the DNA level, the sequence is TGCAGCGTTGAAGATAGGAGTGACAGCTATGGCTACACCTTC.